This T cell receptor beta chain emerged from a study of CD8 T cells in ankylosing spondylitis. General study results and limits: A TCR beta motif made of several highly homologous variants seemed typical of ankylosing spondylitis blood.

The CDR3 is 13 amino acids. V shed 6 bases, J shed 4 bases, and the junction held 4 bases outside the gene matches. CDR1 SNHLY and CDR2 FYNNEI come from the germline V gene. TCRdb used MiXCR to reprocess the 5' RACE reads, holding one entry per CDR3 protein. The data contain a few hundred thousand distinct CDR3 sequences, about 22% of them singletons. This clonotype was seen just once. Its antigen is not known. This TCR was recovered from a male donor with ankylosing spondylitis. Sequencing was performed on blood, either unsorted or a sorted T cell fraction (not recorded which). The rearrangement links TRBV2 to TRBJ1-1, with 8 bases aligning to TRBD1. The CDR3 nucleotides read TGTGCCAGCAGGGAGACAGGGGTCACTGAAGCTTTCTTT. Translating it yields CASRETGVTEAFF. Variable domain in full (rest from reference TRBV2 and TRBJ1-1): EPEVTQTPSHQVTQMGQEVILRCVPISNHLYFYWYRQILGQKVEFLVSFYNNEISEKSEIFDDQFSVERPDGSNFTLKIRSTKLEDSAMYFCASRETGVTEAFFGQGTRLTVV.